A selection of T cell receptor beta chains follows, all from one sample in a study of T cell changes during pregnancy in multiple sclerosis. Assay used: immunoSEQ multiplex PCR; TCRdb lists only in-frame clones, some missing. The table has tens of thousands of clones, almost 97% seen once; the top ten hold roughly 2.3%. The specimen comprised CD8+ T cells from peripheral blood mononuclear cells, sampled after pregnancy. These receptors all come from a female donor with multiple sclerosis, enrolled in a pregnancy study. The CDR3 runs from the conserved cysteine through the conserved F or W.

j_call,v_call,cdr3_aa
TRBJ2-1,TRBV7-9,CASSFRLAGTYNEQFF
TRBJ2-1,TRBV10-3,CATSGLREDEQFF
TRBJ1-1,TRBV5-6,CASSRKTRMNTEAFF
TRBJ2-7,TRBV7-2,CASSLSSGYEQYF
TRBJ2-7,TRBV28,CASSFVTSGGKQYF
TRBJ1-1,TRBV7-2,CASSFLNTEAFF
TRBJ2-7,TRBV28,CASSSRTAGAGEQYF
TRBJ1-5,TRBV27,CASSQTGSNQPQHF
TRBJ1-4,TRBV4-2,CASSLTGGTEKLFF
TRBJ1-5,TRBV7-9,CASSRFDSYSNQPQHF
TRBJ2-1,TRBV7-9,CASSRGLINNEQFF
TRBJ2-1,TRBV6-5,CASLSRSGPYNEQFF
TRBJ1-4,TRBV18,CASSTTSRDEKLFF
TRBJ1-5,TRBV6-1,CASSEAGGVSNQPQHF
TRBJ1-1,TRBV9,CASSAPSGGQGEAFF
TRBJ2-5,TRBV7-6,CASSLTSGRDRETQYF
TRBJ2-7,TRBV11-2,CASSLEEGFSYEQYF
TRBJ1-2,TRBV7-9,CASSRRTGSEDYGYTF
TRBJ2-5,TRBV5-1,CASSISGPGGETQYF
TRBJ2-3,TRBV4-2,CASSLGLAGVSDTQYF
TRBJ2-3,TRBV4-3,CASSQDWAGSTDTQYF
TRBJ1-1,TRBV7-8,CASSSGTERAFF
TRBJ2-1,TRBV25-1,CAILSGYNEQFF
TRBJ2-5,TRBV10-3,CAISPEFLETQYF
TRBJ2-7,TRBV25-1,CASSEGASGSYEQYF
TRBJ1-4,TRBV11-2,CASRTTGQGEKLFF
TRBJ1-2,TRBV7-9,CASSPPARRGPRDYGYTF
TRBJ2-7,TRBV5-5,CASSLDSGVTFEQYF
TRBJ2-5,TRBV15,CATSRVRGEVTQYF
TRBJ2-4,TRBV2,CASSEYTGSGNIQYF
TRBJ2-7,TRBV28,CASSLLGTPSYEQYF
TRBJ2-2,TRBV28,CASTFPAGTSGKTGELFF
TRBJ2-7,TRBV4-2,CASSQDDSGDEQYF
TRBJ2-1,TRBV29-1,CSVETWASGSSREQFF
TRBJ1-1,TRBV9,CASSTGTPTFEAFF
TRBJ1-5,TRBV27,CASRQGANQPQHF
TRBJ2-7,TRBV13,CASSASGVVSYEQYF
TRBJ2-7,TRBV11-2,CASGPQGDSYEQYF
TRBJ1-2,TRBV16,CASSPDYNLRGYGYTF
TRBJ2-5,TRBV5-1,CASSPSGSFTETQYF
TRBJ2-1,TRBV7-3,CASSLVAGEQFF
TRBJ2-7,TRBV15,CATSRDRGGQREQYF
TRBJ2-1,TRBV4-1,CASSQDGGQGTSYNEQFF
TRBJ2-7,TRBV7-6,CASSSSAGLPEQYF
TRBJ2-4,TRBV28,CASSPGSAGQDIQYF